These 7 T cell receptor beta chains were all obtained from the same sample, sequenced in a study of graft-versus-host responses after intestinal transplantation. These receptors lack a known antigen. The repertoire was sequenced with immunoSEQ multiplex PCR; TCRdb's copy has only in-frame clones and lacks some. The sample records approximately 33,000 clones, around 83% being singletons. The specimen was unstimulated CD8+ T cells sorted from spleen or lymph node cells, collected before intestinal transplant. The receptors derive from a human donor who received an intestinal transplant.

The rearrangement joins TRBV7-9 to TRBJ2-2, with D possibly being TRBD2 (5 bases). The germline CDR1 and CDR2 sequences are SEHNR and FQNEAQ (reference sequence). There are 12 residues in the CDR3. Trimming removed 7 bases from V and 3 bases from J, with 6 bases in between. The chain's CDR3 is CASIGDTGELFF. The DNA of the CDR3 is TGTGCCAGCATCGGGGACACCGGGGAGCTGTTTTTT.

This clone was counted a single time. The genes are TRBV7-6 and TRBJ2-3, with D maybe TRBD2 (6 bases). V lost 2 bases and J lost 3, with 21 bases in between. The germline CDR1 and CDR2 sequences are SGHVS and FNYEAQ. The CDR3 contains 18 residues. CDR3: CASSLWSAPGLMTDTQYF. The CDR3 nucleotides are TGTGCCAGCAGCTTATGGTCCGCACCGGGACTCATGACAGATACGCAGTATTTT.

This clone was counted once. V usage is TRBV5-6 and J usage is TRBJ2-1; D gene ambiguous. From germline, CDR1 is SGHDT and CDR2 YYEEEE. This CDR3 contains 15 residues. Trimming stripped 0 bases from V and 5 bases from J, with 12 bases between. CDR3 nucleotide sequence: TGTGCCAGCAGCTTGGTACAGTTGATCGACAATGAGCAGTTCTTC. Translation: CASSLVQLIDNEQFF. Combining the CDR3 with reference TRBV5-6 and TRBJ2-1 gives the whole variable domain DAGVTQSPTHLIKTRGQQVTLRCSPKSGHDTVSWYQQALGQGPQFIFQYYEEEERQRGNFPDRFSGHQFPNYSSELNVNALLLGDSALYLCASSLVQLIDNEQFFGPGTRLTVL.

The gene calls are TRBV6-5 and TRBJ1-1, with D possibly matching TRBD1 (6 bases). V was shortened by 0 bases and J by 0 bases, with 8 bases between the two germline ends. CDR1 and CDR2 from the germline V gene are MNHEY and SVGAGI. The CDR3 extends over 15 amino acids. The CDR3 bases are TGTGCCAGCAGTTACTCGGACAGTATGAACACTGAAGCTTTCTTT. Residues: CASSYSDSMNTEAFF.

This sequence joins TRBV19 and TRBJ2-6; 12 positions agree with TRBD1. From germline, CDR1 is LNHDA and CDR2 SQIVND (reference sequence). The ends lost 2 bases at V and 2 bases at J; junction bases unmatched: 7. This CDR3 is built from 19 residues. Here the CDR3 DNA reads TGTGCCAGTAGTATAAGGGGGGGACAGGGGGCGGCTGGGGCCAACGTCCTGACTTTC. Protein: CASSIRGGQGAAGANVLTF.

The V call is TRBV4-1, the J call TRBJ2-7; TRBD2 might be the D (6 bases). V shed 1 base and J shed 3 bases, with 16 bases lying between them. The CDR3 spans 16 residues. CDR1 MGHRA and CDR2 YSYEKL come from the germline V gene. DNA of the CDR3: TGCGCCAGCAGCCAAGTGTGGGACTCATCAATCTACGAGCAGTACTTC. This sequence encodes CASSQVWDSSIYEQYF.

V usage is TRBV11-2 and J usage is TRBJ1-2; D is uncertain. CDR1 is SGHAT and CDR2 is FQNNGV in the germline V gene. Trimming removed 4 bases at V and 0 bases at J, with 12 bases between. The CDR3 runs 15 residues. The CDR3 protein is CASSYLAVANYGYTF. The CDR3 nucleotides are TGTGCCAGCAGCTATCTCGCGGTAGCTAACTATGGCTACACCTTC.